A single count supports the clone carrying this TCR beta chain. The sample holds other DNA sequences that translate to the same CDR3. Assay used: immunoSEQ multiplex PCR; TCRdb lists only in-frame clones, some missing. The sample holds approximately 20,000 clones, 75% to 90% seen once. This record belongs to a study of OX40 agonist ivuxolimab in advanced cancers. The junction had 9 bases not matched to a gene; V was cut back by 7 bases and J by 3 bases. The CDR3 is 15 amino acids. Germline V gene data show CDR1 as SGHRS and CDR2 as YFSETQ. The material was CD4+ or CD8+ T cells sorted from blood, obtained in a trial of the OX40 agonist ivuxolimab. The rearrangement uses TRBV5-1 and TRBJ2-7, with 11 bases matching TRBD2. The sequence derives from an adult with an advanced solid tumor such as melanoma, head and neck, liver or kidney cancer. This chain's CDR3 is CASSPRTSGRYEQYF. CDR3 DNA sequence: TGCGCCAGCTCCCCTCGGACTAGCGGGCGCTACGAGCAGTACTTC.